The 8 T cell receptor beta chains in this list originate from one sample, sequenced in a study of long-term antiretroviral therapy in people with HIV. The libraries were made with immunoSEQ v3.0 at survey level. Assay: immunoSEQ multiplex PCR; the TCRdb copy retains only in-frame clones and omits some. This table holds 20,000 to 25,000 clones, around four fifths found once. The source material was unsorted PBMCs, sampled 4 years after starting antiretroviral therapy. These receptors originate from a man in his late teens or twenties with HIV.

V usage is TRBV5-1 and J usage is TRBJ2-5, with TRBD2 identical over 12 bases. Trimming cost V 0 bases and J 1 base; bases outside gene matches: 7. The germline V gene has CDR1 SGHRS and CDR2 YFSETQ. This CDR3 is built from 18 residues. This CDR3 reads CASSLGLAGGPVQETQYF. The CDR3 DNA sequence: TGCGCCAGCAGCTTGGGGCTAGCGGGGGGGCCGGTCCAAGAGACCCAGTACTTC. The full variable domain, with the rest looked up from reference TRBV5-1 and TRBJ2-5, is KAGVTQTPRYLIKTRGQQVTLSCSPISGHRSVSWYQQTPGQGLQFLFEYFSETQRNKGNFPGRFSGRQFSNSRSEMNVSTLELGDSALYLCASSLGLAGGPVQETQYFGPGTRLLVL.

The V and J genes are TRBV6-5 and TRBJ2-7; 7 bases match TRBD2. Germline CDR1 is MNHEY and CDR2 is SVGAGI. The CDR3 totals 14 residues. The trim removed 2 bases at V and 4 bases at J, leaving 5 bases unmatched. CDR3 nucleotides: TGTGCCAGCAGTTACGGGAGGGCAGCATACGAGCAGTACTTC. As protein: CASSYGRAAYEQYF.

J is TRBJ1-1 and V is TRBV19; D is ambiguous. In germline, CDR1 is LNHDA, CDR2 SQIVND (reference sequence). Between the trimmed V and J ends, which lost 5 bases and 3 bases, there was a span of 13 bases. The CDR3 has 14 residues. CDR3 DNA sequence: TGTGCCAGTAGTGTGGGATATGATTACACTGAAGCTTTCTTT. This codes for CASSVGYDYTEAFF.

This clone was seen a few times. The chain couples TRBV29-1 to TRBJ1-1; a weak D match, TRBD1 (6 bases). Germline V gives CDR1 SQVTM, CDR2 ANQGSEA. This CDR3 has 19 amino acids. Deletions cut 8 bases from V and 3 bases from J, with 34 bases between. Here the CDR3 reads CSFRPVRAGVGGGYTEAFF. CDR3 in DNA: TGCAGCTTCCGACCCGTAAGGGCAGGGGTAGGGGGGGGGTACACTGAAGCTTTCTTT.

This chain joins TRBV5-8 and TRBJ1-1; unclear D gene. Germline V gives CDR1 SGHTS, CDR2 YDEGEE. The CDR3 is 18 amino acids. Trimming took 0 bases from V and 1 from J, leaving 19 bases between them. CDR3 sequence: CASSLGLAWTRGNTEAFF. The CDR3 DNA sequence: TGTGCCAGCAGCTTGGGCCTGGCCTGGACCCGGGGGAACACTGAAGCTTTCTTT.

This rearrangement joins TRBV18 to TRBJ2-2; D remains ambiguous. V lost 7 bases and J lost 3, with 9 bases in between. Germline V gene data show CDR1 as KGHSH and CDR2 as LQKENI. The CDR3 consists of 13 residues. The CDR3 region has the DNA TGTGCCAGCTGGGCAGATCACACCGGGGAGCTGTTTTTT. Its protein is CASWADHTGELFF.

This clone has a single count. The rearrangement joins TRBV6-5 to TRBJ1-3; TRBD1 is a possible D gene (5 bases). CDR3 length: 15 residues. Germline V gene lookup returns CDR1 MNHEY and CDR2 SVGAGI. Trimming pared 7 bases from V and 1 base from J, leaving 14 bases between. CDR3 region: CASTPGQTSGNTIYF. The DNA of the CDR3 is TGTGCCAGCACCCCGGGGCAGACTTCTGGAAACACCATATATTTT.

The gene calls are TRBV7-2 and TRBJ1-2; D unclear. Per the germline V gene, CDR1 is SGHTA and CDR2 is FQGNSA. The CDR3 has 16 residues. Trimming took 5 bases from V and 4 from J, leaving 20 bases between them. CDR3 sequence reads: CASSTRPRAEGYGYTF. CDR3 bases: TGTGCCAGCAGCACAAGGCCGAGAGCCGAGGGCTATGGCTACACCTTC.